One sample yielded the 5 T cell receptor beta chains listed below, sequenced in a study of cytomegalovirus exposure and HLA in healthy donors. Use of 60 Vbeta and 13 Jbeta primers characterized the PCR. Assay: immunoSEQ multiplex PCR; the TCRdb copy retains only in-frame clones and omits some. Of 170,000 or so clones in the sample, more than 80% were seen once. Specimen: PBMCs. The receptors were gathered from a boy younger than 18 in good health and CMV-seronegative.

This clone is a singleton in its sample. V gene TRBV6-1 combines with J gene TRBJ2-1; TRBD1 aligns across 7 bases. Losses at the gene ends were 10 bases for V and 4 bases for J; bases not matched to a gene: 10. This CDR3 comprises 14 residues. Germline V gene sequence: CDR1 MNHNS, CDR2 SASEGT. The CDR3 reads CATSLRDSYNEQFF. The CDR3 nucleotides read TGTGCCACCTCTTTACGGGACAGTTACAATGAGCAGTTCTTC.

This clone has more than one count but fewer than ten. The chain has TRBV11-2 and TRBJ2-7; TRBD1 aligns across 10 bases. The CDR3 has 17 amino acids. The V and J ends lost 4 bases and 2 bases, in that order; junction bases with no gene match: 11. Germline values: CDR1 SGHAT, CDR2 FQNNGV. CDR3 protein: CASSSLSLGQGAYEQYF. The CDR3 DNA sequence: TGTGCCAGCAGCTCCTTATCCCTTGGACAGGGGGCCTACGAGCAGTACTTC.

This clone was observed a single time. The CDR3 sequence is CASSERPRGPYEQYF. The CDR3 nucleotides are TGCGCCAGCAGCGAAAGGCCCAGGGGACCCTACGAGCAGTACTTC. The chain carries TRBV4-3 and TRBJ2-7; the D gene is possibly TRBD1 (6 bases). Per germline, CDR1 LGHNA and CDR2 YSLEER. The CDR3 has 15 amino acids. V lost 5 bases and J 2 bases, leaving 16 bases between the germline ends.

The chain uses TRBV2 and TRBJ1-5; 7 positions agree with TRBD1. The CDR3 totals 15 residues. CDR1 is SNHLY, CDR2 FYNNEI, per germline. V lost 2 bases, J lost 6 bases, and 7 bases stayed unmatched. CDR3 protein: CASSELLGTVQPQHF. The CDR3 DNA reads as TGTGCCAGCAGTGAACTTCTTGGGACAGTTCAGCCCCAGCATTTT.

The CDR3 here is CASSQDGQGAGEKLFF. The CDR3 DNA sequence: TGTGCCAGCAGCCAAGATGGACAGGGGGCGGGTGAAAAACTGTTTTTT. The chain combines TRBV4-2 with TRBJ1-4, with 11 positions matching TRBD1. Germline V lookup: CDR1 LGHNA, CDR2 YNFKEQ. Trimming cost V 0 bases and J 7 bases; bases outside gene matches: 4. The CDR3 has 16 residues.